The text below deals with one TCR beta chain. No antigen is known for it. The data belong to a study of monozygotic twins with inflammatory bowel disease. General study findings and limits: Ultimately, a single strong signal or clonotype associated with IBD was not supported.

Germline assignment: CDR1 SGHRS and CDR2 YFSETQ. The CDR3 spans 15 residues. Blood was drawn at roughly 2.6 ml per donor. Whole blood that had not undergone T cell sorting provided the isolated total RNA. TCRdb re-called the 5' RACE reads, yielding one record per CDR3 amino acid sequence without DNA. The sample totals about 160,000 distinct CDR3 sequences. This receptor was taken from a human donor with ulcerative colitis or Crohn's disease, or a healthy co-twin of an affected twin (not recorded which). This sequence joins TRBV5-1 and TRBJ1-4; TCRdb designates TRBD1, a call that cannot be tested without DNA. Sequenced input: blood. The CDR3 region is CASSRPGQGNEKLFF.